This T cell receptor (beta chain) was found in a study of T-cell reconstitution after alpha-beta-depleted transplantation in children. Unique molecular identifiers were incorporated during preparation of the TCRbeta library. TCRdb processed the PCR reads anew with MiXCR; each CDR3 protein has one entry. The data hold 80,000 to 95,000 distinct CDR3 sequences, with approximately 8.4% observed a single time. This clonotype was detected ten times or more. The CDR3 consists of 18 residues. The junction had 15 bases not matched to a gene; V was cut back by 1 base and J by 3 bases. From germline, CDR1 is LGHDT and CDR2 YNNKEL (reference sequence).

This TCR came from a human donor who donated a stem cell graft to a child with congenital amegakaryocytic thrombocytopenia. The V call is TRBV3-1, the J call TRBJ2-7; TRBD1 aligns across 7 bases. Here the sequenced sample was PBMCs from the stem cell graft donor, taken from the stem cell graft. The DNA of the CDR3 is TGTGCCAGCAGCCAAGCAGTGGGACAGACCGTCCACTACTACGAGCAGTACTTC. This gives the protein CASSQAVGQTVHYYEQYF.